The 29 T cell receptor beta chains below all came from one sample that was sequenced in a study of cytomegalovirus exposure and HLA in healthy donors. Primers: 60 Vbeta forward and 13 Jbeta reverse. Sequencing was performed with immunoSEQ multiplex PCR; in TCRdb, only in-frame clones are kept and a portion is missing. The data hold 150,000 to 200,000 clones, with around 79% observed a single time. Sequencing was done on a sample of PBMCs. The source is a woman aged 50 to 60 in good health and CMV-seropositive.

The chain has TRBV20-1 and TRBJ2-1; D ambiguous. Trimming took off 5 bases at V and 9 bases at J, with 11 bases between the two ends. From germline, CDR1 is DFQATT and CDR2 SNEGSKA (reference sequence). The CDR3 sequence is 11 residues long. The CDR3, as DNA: TGCAGTGCTCTCCCTGTCGGTGAGCAGTTCTTC. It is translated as CSALPVGEQFF.

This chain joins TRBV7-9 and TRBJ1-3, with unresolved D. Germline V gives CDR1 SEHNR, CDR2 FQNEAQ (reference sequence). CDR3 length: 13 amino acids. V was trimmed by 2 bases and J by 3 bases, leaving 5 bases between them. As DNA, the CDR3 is TGTGCCAGCAGCTTATCCGGTGGAAACACCATATATTTT. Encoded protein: CASSLSGGNTIYF. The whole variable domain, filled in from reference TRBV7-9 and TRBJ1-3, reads DTGVSQNPRHKITKRGQNVTFRCDPISEHNRLYWYRQTLGQGPEFLTYFQNEAQLEKSRLLSDRFSAERPKGSFSTLEIQRTEQGDSAMYLCASSLSGGNTIYFGEGSWLTVV.

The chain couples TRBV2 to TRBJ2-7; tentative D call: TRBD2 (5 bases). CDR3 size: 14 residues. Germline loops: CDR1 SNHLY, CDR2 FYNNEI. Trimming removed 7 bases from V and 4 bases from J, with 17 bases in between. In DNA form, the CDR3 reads TGTGCCAGCATGCAGGAGGATGTTTCGTACGAGCAGTACTTC. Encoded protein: CASMQEDVSYEQYF.

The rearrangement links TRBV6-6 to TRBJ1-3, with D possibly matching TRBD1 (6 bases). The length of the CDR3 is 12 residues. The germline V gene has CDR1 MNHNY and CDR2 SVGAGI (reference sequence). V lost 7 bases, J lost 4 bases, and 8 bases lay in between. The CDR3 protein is CASTGAGNTIYF. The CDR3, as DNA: TGTGCCAGCACAGGGGCGGGAAACACCATATATTTT.

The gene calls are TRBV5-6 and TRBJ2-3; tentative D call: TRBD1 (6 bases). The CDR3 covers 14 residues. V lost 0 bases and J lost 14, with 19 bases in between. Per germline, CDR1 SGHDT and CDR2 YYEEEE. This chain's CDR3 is CASSLGQGMGVGYF. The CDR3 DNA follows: TGTGCCAGCAGCTTGGGGCAGGGGATGGGGGTCGGGTATTTT. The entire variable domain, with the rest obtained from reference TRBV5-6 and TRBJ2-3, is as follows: DAGVTQSPTHLIKTRGQQVTLRCSPKSGHDTVSWYQQALGQGPQFIFQYYEEEERQRGNFPDRFSGHQFPNYSSELNVNALLLGDSALYLCASSLGQGMGVGYFGPGTRLTVL.

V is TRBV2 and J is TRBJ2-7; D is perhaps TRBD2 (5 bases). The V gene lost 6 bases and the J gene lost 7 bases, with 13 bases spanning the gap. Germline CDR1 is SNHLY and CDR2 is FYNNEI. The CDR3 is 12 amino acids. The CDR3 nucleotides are TGTGCCAGCAGGGGGAGTAGCCGAGAGCAGTACTTC. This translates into CASRGSSREQYF.

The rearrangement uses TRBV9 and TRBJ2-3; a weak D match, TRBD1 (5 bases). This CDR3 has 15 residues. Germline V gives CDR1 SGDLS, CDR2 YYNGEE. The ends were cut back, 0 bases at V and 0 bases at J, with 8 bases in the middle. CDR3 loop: CASSVAPGSTDTQYF. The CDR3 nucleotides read TGTGCCAGCAGCGTAGCGCCAGGGAGCACAGATACGCAGTATTTT.

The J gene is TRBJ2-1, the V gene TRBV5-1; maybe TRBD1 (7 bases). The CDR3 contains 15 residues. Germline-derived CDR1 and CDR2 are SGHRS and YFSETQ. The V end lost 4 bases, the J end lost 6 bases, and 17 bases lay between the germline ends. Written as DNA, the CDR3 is TGCGCCAGCAGCCCGGGGGACAGCTGGATCAATGAGCAGTTCTTC. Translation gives CASSPGDSWINEQFF.

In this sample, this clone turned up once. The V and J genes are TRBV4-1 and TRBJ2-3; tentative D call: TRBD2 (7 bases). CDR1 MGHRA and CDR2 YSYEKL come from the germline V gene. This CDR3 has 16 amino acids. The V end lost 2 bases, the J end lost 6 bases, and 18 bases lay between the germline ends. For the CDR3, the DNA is TGCGCCAGCAGCCAATTTAACCGGGGGGCACAGGATACGCAGTATTTT. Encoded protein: CASSQFNRGAQDTQYF.

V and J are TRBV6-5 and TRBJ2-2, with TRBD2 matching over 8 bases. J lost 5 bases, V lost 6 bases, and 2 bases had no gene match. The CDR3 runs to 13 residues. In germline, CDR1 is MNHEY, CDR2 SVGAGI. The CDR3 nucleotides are TGTGCCAGCAGGCGGGGGGAGACCGGGGAGCTGTTTTTT. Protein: CASRRGETGELFF.

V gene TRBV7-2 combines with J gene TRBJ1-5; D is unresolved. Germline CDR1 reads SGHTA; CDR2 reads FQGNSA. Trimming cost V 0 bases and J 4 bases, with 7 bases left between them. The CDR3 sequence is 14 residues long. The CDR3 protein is CASSLAGVNQPQHF. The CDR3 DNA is TGTGCCAGCAGCTTAGCCGGGGTAAATCAGCCCCAGCATTTT.

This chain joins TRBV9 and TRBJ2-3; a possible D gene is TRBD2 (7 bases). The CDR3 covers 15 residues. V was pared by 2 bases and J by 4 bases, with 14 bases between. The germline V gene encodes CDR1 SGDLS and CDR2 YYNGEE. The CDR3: CASSVEGGGADTQYF. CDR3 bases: TGTGCCAGCAGCGTCGAGGGAGGGGGGGCAGATACGCAGTATTTT.

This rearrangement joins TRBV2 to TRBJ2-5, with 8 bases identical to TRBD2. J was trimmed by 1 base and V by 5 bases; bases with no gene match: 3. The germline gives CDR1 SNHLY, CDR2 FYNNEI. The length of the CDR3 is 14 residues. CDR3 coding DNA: TGTGCCAGCAGTAATCTAGCGGGCCAAGAGACCCAGTACTTC. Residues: CASSNLAGQETQYF.

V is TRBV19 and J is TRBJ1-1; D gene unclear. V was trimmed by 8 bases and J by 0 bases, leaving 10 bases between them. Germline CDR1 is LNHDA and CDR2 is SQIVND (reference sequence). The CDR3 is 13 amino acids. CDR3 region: CASAGELNTEAFF. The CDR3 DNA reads TGTGCCAGTGCCGGGGAATTGAACACTGAAGCTTTCTTT.

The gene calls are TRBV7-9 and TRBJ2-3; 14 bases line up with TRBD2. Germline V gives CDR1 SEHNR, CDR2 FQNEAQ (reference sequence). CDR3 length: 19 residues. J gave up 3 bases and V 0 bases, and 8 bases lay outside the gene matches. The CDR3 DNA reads TGTGCCAGCAGCTTAGCTACGGCGGGGACTAGCGGGAGAACAGATACGCAGTATTTT. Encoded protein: CASSLATAGTSGRTDTQYF.

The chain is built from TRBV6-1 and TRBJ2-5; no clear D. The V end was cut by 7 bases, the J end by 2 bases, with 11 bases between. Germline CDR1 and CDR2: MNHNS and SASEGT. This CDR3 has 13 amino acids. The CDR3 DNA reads TGTGCCAGCACCTTACAAATACAAGAGACCCAGTACTTC. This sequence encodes CASTLQIQETQYF.

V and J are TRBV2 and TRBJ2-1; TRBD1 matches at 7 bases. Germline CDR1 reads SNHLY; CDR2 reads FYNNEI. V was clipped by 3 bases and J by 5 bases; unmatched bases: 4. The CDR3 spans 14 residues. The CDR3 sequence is CASSDRGKDNEQFF. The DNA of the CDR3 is TGTGCCAGCAGTGACAGGGGGAAGGACAATGAGCAGTTCTTC.

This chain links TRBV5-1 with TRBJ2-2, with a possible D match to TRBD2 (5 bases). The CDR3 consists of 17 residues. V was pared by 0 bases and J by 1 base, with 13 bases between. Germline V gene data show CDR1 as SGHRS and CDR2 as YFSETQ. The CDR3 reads CASSLGSGTMNTGELFF. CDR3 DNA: TGCGCCAGCAGCTTGGGATCGGGAACAATGAACACCGGGGAGCTGTTTTTT.

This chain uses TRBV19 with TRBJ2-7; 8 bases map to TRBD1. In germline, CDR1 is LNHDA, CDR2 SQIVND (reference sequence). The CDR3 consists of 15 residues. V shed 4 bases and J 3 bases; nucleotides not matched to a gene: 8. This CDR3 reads CASSTHGTGVYEQYF. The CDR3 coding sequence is TGTGCCAGTAGTACCCACGGGACAGGAGTCTACGAGCAGTACTTC.

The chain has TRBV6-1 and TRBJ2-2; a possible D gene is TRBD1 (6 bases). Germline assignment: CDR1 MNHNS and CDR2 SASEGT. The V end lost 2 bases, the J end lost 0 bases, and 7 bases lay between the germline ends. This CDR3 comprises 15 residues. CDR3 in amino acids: CASSERGSNTGELFF. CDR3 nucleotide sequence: TGTGCCAGCAGTGAAAGGGGGTCGAACACCGGGGAGCTGTTTTTT.

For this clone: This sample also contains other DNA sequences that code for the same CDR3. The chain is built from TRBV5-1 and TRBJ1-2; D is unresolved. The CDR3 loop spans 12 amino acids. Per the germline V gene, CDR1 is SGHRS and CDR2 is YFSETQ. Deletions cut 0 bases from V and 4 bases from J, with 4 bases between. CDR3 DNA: TGCGCCAGCAGCTTGGACTCCTATGGCTACACCTTC. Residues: CASSLDSYGYTF. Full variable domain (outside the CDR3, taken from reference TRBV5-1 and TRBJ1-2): KAGVTQTPRYLIKTRGQQVTLSCSPISGHRSVSWYQQTPGQGLQFLFEYFSETQRNKGNFPGRFSGRQFSNSRSEMNVSTLELGDSALYLCASSLDSYGYTFGSGTRLTVV.

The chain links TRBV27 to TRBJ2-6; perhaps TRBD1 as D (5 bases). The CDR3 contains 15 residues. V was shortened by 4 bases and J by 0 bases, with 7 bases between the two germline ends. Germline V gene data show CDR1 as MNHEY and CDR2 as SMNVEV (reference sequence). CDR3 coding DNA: TGTGCCAGCAGTTCACAGGCCTCTGGGGCCAACGTCCTGACTTTC. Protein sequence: CASSSQASGANVLTF.

This CDR3 is CASSDQGVQGYNEQFF. CDR3 in DNA: TGCGCCAGCAGTGACCAGGGGGTTCAGGGCTACAATGAGCAGTTCTTC. V gene TRBV10-1 combines with J gene TRBJ2-1; TRBD1 matches 7 bases. The trim removed 3 bases at V and 3 bases at J, leaving 8 bases unmatched. The length of the CDR3 is 16 residues. From germline, CDR1 is WNHNN and CDR2 SYGVQD (reference sequence).

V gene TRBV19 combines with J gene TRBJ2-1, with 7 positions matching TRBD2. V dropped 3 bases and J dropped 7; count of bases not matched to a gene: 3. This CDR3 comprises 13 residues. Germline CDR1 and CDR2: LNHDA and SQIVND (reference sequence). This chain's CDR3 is CASSIGGGNEQFF. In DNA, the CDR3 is TGTGCCAGTAGTATTGGGGGGGGGAATGAGCAGTTCTTC. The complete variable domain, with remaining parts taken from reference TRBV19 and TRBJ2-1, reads DGGITQSPKYLFRKEGQNVTLSCEQNLNHDAMYWYRQDPGQGLRLIYYSQIVNDFQKGDIAEGYSVSREKKESFPLTVTSAQKNPTAFYLCASSIGGGNEQFFGPGTRLTVL.

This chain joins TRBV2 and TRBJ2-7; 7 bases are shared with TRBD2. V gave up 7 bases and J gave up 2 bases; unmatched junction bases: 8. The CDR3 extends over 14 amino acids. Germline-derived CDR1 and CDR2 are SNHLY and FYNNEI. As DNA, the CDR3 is TGTGCCAGCAACGAGGGAGGGTCCCCCTACGAGCAGTACTTC. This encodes CASNEGGSPYEQYF. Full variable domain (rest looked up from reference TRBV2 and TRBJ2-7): EPEVTQTPSHQVTQMGQEVILRCVPISNHLYFYWYRQILGQKVEFLVSFYNNEISEKSEIFDDQFSVERPDGSNFTLKIRSTKLEDSAMYFCASNEGGSPYEQYFGPGTRLTVT.

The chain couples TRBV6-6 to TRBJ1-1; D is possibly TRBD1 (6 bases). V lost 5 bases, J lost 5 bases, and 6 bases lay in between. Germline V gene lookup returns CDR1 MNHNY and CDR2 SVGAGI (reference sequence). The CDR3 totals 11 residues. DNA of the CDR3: TGTGCCAGCAGTCAGGGGACTGAAGCTTTCTTT. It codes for CASSQGTEAFF.

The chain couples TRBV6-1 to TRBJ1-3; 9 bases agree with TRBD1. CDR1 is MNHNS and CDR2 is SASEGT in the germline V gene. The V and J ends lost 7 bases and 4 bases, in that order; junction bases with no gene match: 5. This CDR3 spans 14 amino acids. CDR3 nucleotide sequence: TGTGCCAGCATTGTGACAGGGGGAGGAAACACCATATATTTT. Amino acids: CASIVTGGGNTIYF.

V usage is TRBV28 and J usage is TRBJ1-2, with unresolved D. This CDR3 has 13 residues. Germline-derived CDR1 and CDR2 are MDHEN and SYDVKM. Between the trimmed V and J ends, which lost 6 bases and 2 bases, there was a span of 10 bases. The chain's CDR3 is CASSLQANYGYTF. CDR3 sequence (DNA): TGTGCCAGCAGCCTGCAAGCGAACTATGGCTACACCTTC.

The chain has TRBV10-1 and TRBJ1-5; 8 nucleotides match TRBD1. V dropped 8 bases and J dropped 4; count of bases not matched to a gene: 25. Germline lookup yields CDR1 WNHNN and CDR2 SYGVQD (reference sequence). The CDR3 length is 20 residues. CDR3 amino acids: CASGGKRDRKTWGFNQPQHF. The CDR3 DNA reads TGCGCCAGCGGGGGAAAACGGGACAGGAAGACGTGGGGTTTTAATCAGCCCCAGCATTTT.